This TCR beta chain came from a study of Ad26.COV2.S vaccination and SARS-CoV-2 variants. The assay was immunoSEQ multiplex PCR, and TCRdb's table has in-frame clones only and misses some. The table records around 86,000 clones, roughly 84% of them present only once. V was shortened by 0 bases and J by 6 bases, with 7 bases between the two germline ends. This CDR3 spans 13 amino acids. CDR1 and CDR2 from the germline V gene are SGDLS and YYNGEE. The source material was peripheral blood, sampled after recovery from COVID-19. The source is a human donor who had recovered from COVID-19. The chain is built from TRBV9 and TRBJ2-1; D gene unclear. The CDR3 nucleotides are TGTGCCAGCAGCGTAGGTTCTAGCAATGAGCAGTTCTTC. Amino acid sequence: CASSVGSSNEQFF.